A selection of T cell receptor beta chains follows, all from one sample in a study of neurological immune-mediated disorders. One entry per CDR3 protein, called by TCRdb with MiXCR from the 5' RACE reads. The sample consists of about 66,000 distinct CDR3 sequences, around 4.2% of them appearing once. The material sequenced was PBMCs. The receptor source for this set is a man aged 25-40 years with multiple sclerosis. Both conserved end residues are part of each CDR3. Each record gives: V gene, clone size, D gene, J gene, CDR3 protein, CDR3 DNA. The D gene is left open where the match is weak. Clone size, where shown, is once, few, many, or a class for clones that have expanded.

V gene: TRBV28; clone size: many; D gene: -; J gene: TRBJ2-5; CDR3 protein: CASSLLFGVSQETQYF; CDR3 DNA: TGTGCCAGCAGTTTATTGTTTGGCGTCAGCCAAGAGACCCAGTACTTC
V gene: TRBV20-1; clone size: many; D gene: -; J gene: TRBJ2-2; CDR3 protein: CSALRQEYTGELFF; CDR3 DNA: TGCAGTGCTCTACGACAGGAGTACACCGGGGAGCTGTTTTTT
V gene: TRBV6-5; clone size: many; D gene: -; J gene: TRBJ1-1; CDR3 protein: CASSLDGDEAFF; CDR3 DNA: TGTGCCAGCAGTCTCGACGGAGATGAAGCTTTCTTT
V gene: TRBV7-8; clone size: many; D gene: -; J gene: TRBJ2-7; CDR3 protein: CASSPGRTYTYEQYF; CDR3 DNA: TGTGCCAGCAGCCCGGGACGGACGTATACCTACGAGCAGTACTTC
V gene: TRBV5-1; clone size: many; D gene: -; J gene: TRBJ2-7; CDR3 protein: CASSLGSEETYEQYF; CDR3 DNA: TGCGCCAGCAGCCTCGGGAGTGAAGAGACCTACGAGCAGTACTTC
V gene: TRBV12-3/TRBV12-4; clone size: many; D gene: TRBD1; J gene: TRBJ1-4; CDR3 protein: CASSLYGTGDEKLFF; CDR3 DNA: TGTGCCAGCAGTTTATACGGGACAGGGGATGAAAAACTGTTTTTT
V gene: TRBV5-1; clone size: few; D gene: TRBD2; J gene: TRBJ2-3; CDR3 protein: CASRPSGGADTQYF; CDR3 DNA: TGCGCCAGCAGGCCTAGCGGGGGGGCGGATACGCAGTATTTT
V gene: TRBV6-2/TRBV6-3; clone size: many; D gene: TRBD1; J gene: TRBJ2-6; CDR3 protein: CASSWTGGSGANVLTF; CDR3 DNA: TGTGCCAGCAGTTGGACAGGGGGCTCTGGGGCCAACGTCCTGACTTTC
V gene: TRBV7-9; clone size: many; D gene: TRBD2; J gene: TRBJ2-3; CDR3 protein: CASSLRVTSGGSDTQYF; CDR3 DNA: TGTGCCAGCAGCTTAAGGGTTACTAGCGGGGGATCGGATACGCAGTATTTT
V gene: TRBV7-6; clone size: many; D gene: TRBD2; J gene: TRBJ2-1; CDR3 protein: CASSRPSGGADEQFF; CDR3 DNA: TGTGCCAGCAGCCGTCCTAGCGGGGGTGCGGATGAGCAGTTCTTC
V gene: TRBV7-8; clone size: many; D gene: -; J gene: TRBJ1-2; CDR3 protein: CASSLGGGDYGYTF; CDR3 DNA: TGTGCCAGCAGCTTAGGCGGTGGGGACTATGGCTACACCTTC
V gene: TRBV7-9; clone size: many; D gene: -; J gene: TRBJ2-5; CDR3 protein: CASSLAVGASTQYF; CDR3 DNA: TGTGCCAGCAGCTTAGCCGTGGGCGCTTCGACCCAGTACTTC
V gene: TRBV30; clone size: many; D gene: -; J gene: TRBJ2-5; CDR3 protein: CAWSQGLVQSLETQYF; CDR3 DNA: TGTGCCTGGAGCCAGGGATTAGTTCAATCCTTAGAGACCCAGTACTTC
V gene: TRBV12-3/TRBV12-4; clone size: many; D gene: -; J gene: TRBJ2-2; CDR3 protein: CASSYTGELFF; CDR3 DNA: TGTGCCAGCAGTTACACCGGGGAGCTGTTTTTT
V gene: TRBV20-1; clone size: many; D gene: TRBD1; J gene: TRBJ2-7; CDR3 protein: CSASRDRGYEQYF; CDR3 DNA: TGCAGTGCTAGCCGGGACAGGGGATACGAGCAGTACTTC
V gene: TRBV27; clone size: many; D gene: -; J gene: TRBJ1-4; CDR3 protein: CASSLGWAQANEKLFF; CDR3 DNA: TGTGCCAGCAGCCTGGGATGGGCTCAAGCTAATGAAAAACTGTTTTTT
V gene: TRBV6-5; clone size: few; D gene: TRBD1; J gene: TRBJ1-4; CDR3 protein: CASSYRVRTGKDEKLFF; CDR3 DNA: TGTGCCAGCAGTTACCGAGTAAGGACAGGGAAGGATGAAAAACTGTTTTTT
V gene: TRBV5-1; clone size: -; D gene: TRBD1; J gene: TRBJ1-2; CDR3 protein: CASSLLTGGNGYTF; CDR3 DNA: TGCGCCAGCAGCCTTCTGACAGGGGGCAATGGCTACACCTTC
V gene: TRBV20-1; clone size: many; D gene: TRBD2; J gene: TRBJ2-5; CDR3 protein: CSAVAGVQETQYF; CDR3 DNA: TGCAGTGCTGTAGCGGGAGTCCAAGAGACCCAGTACTTC
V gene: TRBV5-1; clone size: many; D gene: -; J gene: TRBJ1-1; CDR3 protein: CASSDDYTEAFF; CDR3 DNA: TGCGCCAGCAGCGATGACTACACTGAAGCTTTCTTT
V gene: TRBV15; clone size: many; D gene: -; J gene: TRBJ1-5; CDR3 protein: CATSRIWGSNQPQHF; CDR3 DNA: TGTGCCACCAGCAGAATCTGGGGAAGCAATCAGCCCCAGCATTTT
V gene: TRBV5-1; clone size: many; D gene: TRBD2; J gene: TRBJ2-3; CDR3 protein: CATRGGSTDTQYF; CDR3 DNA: TGCGCCACCCGGGGGGGCAGCACAGATACGCAGTATTTT
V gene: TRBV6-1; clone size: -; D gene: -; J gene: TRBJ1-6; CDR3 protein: CASSERGLQLPLNF; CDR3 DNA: TGTGCCAGCAGTGAACGTGGGTTACAGTTACCCCTCAACTTT
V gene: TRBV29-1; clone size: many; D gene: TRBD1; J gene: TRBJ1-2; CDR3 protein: CSIRTGRDYGYTF; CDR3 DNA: TGCAGCATAAGGACAGGGAGGGACTATGGCTACACCTTC
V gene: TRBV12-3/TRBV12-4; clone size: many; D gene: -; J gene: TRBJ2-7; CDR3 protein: CASSFGLPYEQYF; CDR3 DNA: TGTGCCAGCAGTTTTGGGTTGCCCTACGAGCAGTACTTC
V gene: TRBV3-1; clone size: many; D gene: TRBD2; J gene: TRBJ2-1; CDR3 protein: CASSQRDETSRTNEQFF; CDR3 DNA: TGTGCCAGCAGCCAGCGCGACGAGACTAGCCGGACCAATGAGCAGTTCTTC
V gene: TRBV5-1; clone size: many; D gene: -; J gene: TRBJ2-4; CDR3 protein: CASSRDGTPPNIQYF; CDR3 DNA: TGCGCCAGCAGCAGAGACGGGACACCCCCAAACATTCAGTACTTC
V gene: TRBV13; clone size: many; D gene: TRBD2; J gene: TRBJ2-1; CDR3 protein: CASSSLSDLAGANEQFF; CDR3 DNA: TGTGCCAGCAGCTCCCTATCGGATCTAGCGGGGGCCAATGAGCAGTTCTTC
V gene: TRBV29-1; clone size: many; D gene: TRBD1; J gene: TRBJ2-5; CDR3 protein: CSVGVRGLSIETQYF; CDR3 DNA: TGCAGCGTTGGGGTGAGGGGGCTATCGATAGAGACCCAGTACTTC
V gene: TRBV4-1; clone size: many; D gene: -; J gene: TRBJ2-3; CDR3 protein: CASSQEEQYTDTQYF; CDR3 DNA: TGCGCCAGCAGCCAAGAGGAACAGTACACAGATACGCAGTATTTT
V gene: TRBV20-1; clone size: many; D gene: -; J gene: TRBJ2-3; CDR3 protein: CSAQRQAMTDTQYF; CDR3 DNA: TGCAGTGCTCAGAGACAGGCAATGACAGATACGCAGTATTTT
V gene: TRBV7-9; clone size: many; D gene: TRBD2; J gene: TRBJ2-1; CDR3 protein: CASSYRRGVSGEQFF; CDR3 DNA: TGTGCCAGCAGCTACAGGCGGGGGGTCTCCGGGGAGCAGTTCTTC
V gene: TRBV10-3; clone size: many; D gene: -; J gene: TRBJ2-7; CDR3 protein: CAIRPGGPYF; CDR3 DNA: TGTGCCATCAGGCCAGGCGGACCGTACTTC
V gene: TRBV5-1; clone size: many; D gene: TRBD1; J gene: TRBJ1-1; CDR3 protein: CASSSEGTGEAFF; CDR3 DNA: TGCGCCAGCAGCTCGGAGGGGACAGGGGAAGCTTTCTTT
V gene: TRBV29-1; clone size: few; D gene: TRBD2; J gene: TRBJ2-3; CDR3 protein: CSVSGTSGGGTDTQYF; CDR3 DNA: TGCAGCGTTTCCGGGACTAGCGGGGGGGGCACAGATACGCAGTATTTT
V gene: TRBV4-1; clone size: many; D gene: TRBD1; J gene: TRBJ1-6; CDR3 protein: CASSQDSGGGLSSPLHF; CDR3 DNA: TGCGCCAGCAGCCAAGATTCAGGAGGGGGCCTTAGTTCACCCCTCCACTTT
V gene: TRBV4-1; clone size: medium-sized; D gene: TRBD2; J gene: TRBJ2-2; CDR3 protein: CASSRGGSGGGGELFF; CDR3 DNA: TGCGCCAGCAGCCGAGGGGGTAGCGGGGGTGGCGGGGAGCTGTTTTTT
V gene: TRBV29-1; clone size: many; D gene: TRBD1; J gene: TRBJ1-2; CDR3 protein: CSVGGRDRGTNYGYTF; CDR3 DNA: TGCAGCGTTGGAGGAAGGGACAGGGGGACTAACTATGGCTACACCTTC
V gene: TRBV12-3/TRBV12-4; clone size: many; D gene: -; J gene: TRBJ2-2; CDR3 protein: CASKRGFTGELFF; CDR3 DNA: TGTGCCAGCAAGCGTGGATTCACCGGGGAGCTGTTTTTT
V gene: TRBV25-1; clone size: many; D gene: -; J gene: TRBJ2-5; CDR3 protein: CASSGTSPGETQYF; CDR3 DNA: TGTGCCAGCAGTGGGACCTCTCCCGGGGAGACCCAGTACTTC
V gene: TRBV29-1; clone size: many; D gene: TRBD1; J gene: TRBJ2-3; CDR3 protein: CSVEDRGRRDDTQYF; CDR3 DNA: TGCAGCGTGGAGGACAGGGGCAGGAGGGATGATACGCAGTATTTT
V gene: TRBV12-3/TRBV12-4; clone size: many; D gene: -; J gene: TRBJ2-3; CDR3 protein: CASSSGLTDTQYF; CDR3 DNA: TGTGCCAGCAGTTCAGGACTCACAGATACGCAGTATTTT
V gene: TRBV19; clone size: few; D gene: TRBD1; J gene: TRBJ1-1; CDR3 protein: CASRRGGETTFF; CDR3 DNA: TGTGCCAGTAGGCGAGGGGGCGAGACGACTTTCTTT
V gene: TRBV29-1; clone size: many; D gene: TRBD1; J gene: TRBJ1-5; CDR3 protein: CSAGQGGNQPQHF; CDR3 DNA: TGCAGCGCAGGACAGGGAGGGAATCAGCCCCAGCATTTT
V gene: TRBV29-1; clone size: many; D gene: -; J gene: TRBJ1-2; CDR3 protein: CSARDLGGYTF; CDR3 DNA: TGCAGCGCCCGAGACCTCGGCGGCTACACCTTC